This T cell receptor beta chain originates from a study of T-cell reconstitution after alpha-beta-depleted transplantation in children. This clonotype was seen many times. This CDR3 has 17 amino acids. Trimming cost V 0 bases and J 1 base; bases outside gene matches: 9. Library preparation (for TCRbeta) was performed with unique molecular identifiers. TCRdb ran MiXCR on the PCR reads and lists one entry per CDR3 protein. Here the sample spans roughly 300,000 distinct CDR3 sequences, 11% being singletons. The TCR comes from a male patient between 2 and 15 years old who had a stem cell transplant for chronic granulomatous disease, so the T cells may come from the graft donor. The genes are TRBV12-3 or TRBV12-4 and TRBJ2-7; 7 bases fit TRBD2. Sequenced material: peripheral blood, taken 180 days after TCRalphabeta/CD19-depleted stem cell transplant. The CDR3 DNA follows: TGTGCCAGCAGTTTAGCGCGTCGGAGCGGGGCATCCTACGAGCAGTACTTC. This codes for CASSLARRSGASYEQYF.